The 21 T cell receptor beta chains reported below all come from one sample, sequenced in a study of OX40 agonist ivuxolimab in advanced cancers. Sequenced by immunoSEQ multiplex PCR; TCRdb stores in-frame clones only, minus some. The data contain about 54,000 clones, more than 85% of them singletons. Sequences were derived from CD4+ or CD8+ T cells sorted from blood, sampled in a trial of the OX40 agonist ivuxolimab. These receptors all stem from an adult with an advanced solid tumor such as melanoma, head and neck, liver or kidney cancer.

This sequence joins TRBV27 and TRBJ2-3, with a possible D match to TRBD1 (5 bases). This CDR3 spans 15 amino acids. Germline assignment: CDR1 MNHEY and CDR2 SMNVEV (reference sequence). V was trimmed by 4 bases and J by 0 bases, leaving 11 bases between them. As DNA, the CDR3 is TGTGCCAGCAGTTCATCAGGGCCTAGCACAGATACGCAGTATTTT. This translates into CASSSSGPSTDTQYF.

The chain couples TRBV5-6 to TRBJ2-1; 8 bases agree with TRBD2. This CDR3 comprises 18 residues. Trimming removed 0 bases from V and 7 bases from J; junction bases left unmatched: 15. Germline V lookup: CDR1 SGHDT, CDR2 YYEEEE. This CDR3 is CASSLAFDGTSNPNEQFF. CDR3 nucleotide sequence: TGTGCCAGCAGCTTGGCTTTCGACGGGACTAGTAACCCAAATGAGCAGTTCTTC. The variable domain in full, with the rest retrieved from reference TRBV5-6 and TRBJ2-1, is DAGVTQSPTHLIKTRGQQVTLRCSPKSGHDTVSWYQQALGQGPQFIFQYYEEEERQRGNFPDRFSGHQFPNYSSELNVNALLLGDSALYLCASSLAFDGTSNPNEQFFGPGTRLTVL.

The chain carries TRBV15 and TRBJ2-7, with D hard to call. CDR3 length: 14 amino acids. From germline, CDR1 is LNHNV and CDR2 YYDKDF (reference sequence). The V gene lost 0 bases and the J gene lost 4 bases, with 10 bases spanning the gap. The CDR3 region has the DNA TGTGCCACCAGCAGAGACTCAACTCGTTACGAGCAGTACTTC. Amino acids: CATSRDSTRYEQYF.

J is TRBJ2-2 and V is TRBV7-9; a weak D match, TRBD2 (5 bases). The CDR3 has 14 residues. The V end was cut by 7 bases, the J end by 6 bases, with 15 bases between. Per germline, CDR1 SEHNR and CDR2 FQNEAQ (reference sequence). The CDR3, as DNA: TGTGCCAGCACCCCGGACCAGCGGTCCGGGGAGCTGTTTTTT. Its translation: CASTPDQRSGELFF. The full variable domain, with the rest looked up from reference TRBV7-9 and TRBJ2-2, is DTGVSQNPRHKITKRGQNVTFRCDPISEHNRLYWYRQTLGQGPEFLTYFQNEAQLEKSRLLSDRFSAERPKGSFSTLEIQRTEQGDSAMYLCASTPDQRSGELFFGEGSRLTVL.

The chain joins TRBV19 to TRBJ2-7; no clear D. Trimming removed 5 bases from V and 6 bases from J, with 8 bases in between. The germline V gene encodes CDR1 LNHDA and CDR2 SQIVND (reference sequence). The CDR3 loop spans 11 amino acids. CDR3 protein: CASSSEVEQYF. The CDR3 DNA reads TGTGCCAGTAGTTCCGAGGTCGAGCAGTACTTC.

The CDR3 sequence: CASSAWNDPNTGELFF. Here the CDR3 DNA reads TGTGCCAGCAGCGCGTGGAACGACCCAAACACCGGGGAGCTGTTTTTT. The chain uses TRBV9 and TRBJ2-2; D not certain. In germline, CDR1 is SGDLS, CDR2 YYNGEE. The CDR3 has 16 amino acids. Trimming took off 3 bases at V and 2 bases at J, with 14 bases between the two ends. The full variable domain, its missing parts supplied by reference TRBV9 and TRBJ2-2, is DSGVTQTPKHLITATGQRVTLRCSPRSGDLSVYWYQQSLDQGLQFLIQYYNGEERAKGNILERFSAQQFPDLHSELNLSSLELGDSALYFCASSAWNDPNTGELFFGEGSRLTVL.

The V call is TRBV4-3, the J call TRBJ2-5; the D call may be TRBD1 or TRBD2 (5 bases each). The length of the CDR3 is 14 residues. Trimming removed 1 base at V and 5 bases at J, with 11 bases between. Germline CDR1 reads LGHNA; CDR2 reads YSLEER. The CDR3 protein is CASSQGDPRETQYF. The CDR3 DNA is TGCGCCAGCAGCCAAGGGGACCCTCGGGAGACCCAGTACTTC.

This sequence joins TRBV11-2 and TRBJ1-5; D ambiguous. The CDR3 has 15 residues. Trimming removed 1 base from V and 0 bases from J, with 7 bases in between. Germline V gives CDR1 SGHAT, CDR2 FQNNGV. The CDR3 here is CASSLGANSNQPQHF. For the CDR3, the DNA is TGTGCCAGCAGCTTAGGAGCTAATAGCAATCAGCCCCAGCATTTT.

The chain couples TRBV25-1 to TRBJ2-1; 10 bases line up with TRBD2. The CDR3 has 17 residues. CDR1 MGHDK and CDR2 SYGVNS come from the germline V gene. V was pared by 7 bases and J by 7 bases, with 16 bases of the junction left unmatched. The CDR3 sequence: CASTTAGLAGAVNEQFF. In DNA, the CDR3 is TGTGCCAGCACCACAGCCGGGCTAGCGGGAGCGGTTAATGAGCAGTTCTTC. Variable domain in full (rest from reference TRBV25-1 and TRBJ2-1): EADIYQTPRYLVIGTGKKITLECSQTMGHDKMYWYQQDPGMELHLIHYSYGVNSTEKGDLSSESTVSRIRTEHFPLTLESARPSHTSQYLCASTTAGLAGAVNEQFFGPGTRLTVL.

The CDR3 region is CASSQGTYEQYF. CDR3 DNA sequence: TGTGCCAGTAGTCAGGGGACCTACGAGCAGTACTTC. The chain couples TRBV19 to TRBJ2-7, with a weak D call TRBD1 (6 bases). The germline V gene encodes CDR1 LNHDA and CDR2 SQIVND (reference sequence). The CDR3 spans 12 residues. V shed 5 bases and J shed 2 bases, with 7 bases lying between them. The variable domain in full, completed from reference TRBV19 and TRBJ2-7, reads DGGITQSPKYLFRKEGQNVTLSCEQNLNHDAMYWYRQDPGQGLRLIYYSQIVNDFQKGDIAEGYSVSREKKESFPLTVTSAQKNPTAFYLCASSQGTYEQYFGPGTRLTVT.

The V gene is TRBV4-1, the J gene TRBJ1-4; no definite D call. V dropped 2 bases and J dropped 5 bases, with 15 bases sitting between them. The CDR3 consists of 16 residues. Germline CDR1 MGHRA, CDR2 YSYEKL. CDR3 region: CASSQPTEGSNEKLFF. The CDR3 coding sequence is TGCGCCAGCAGCCAACCCACCGAGGGTTCAAATGAAAAACTGTTTTTT.

This rearrangement joins TRBV15 to TRBJ1-5, with D uncertain. CDR1 is LNHNV, CDR2 YYDKDF, per germline (reference sequence). With 0 bases removed from V and 6 bases from J, the gap between germline ends came to 12 bases. The length of the CDR3 is 15 residues. The DNA for the CDR3 is TGTGCCACCAGCAGAGATCCCGGGGAGGGTCAGCCCCAGCATTTT. Translation: CATSRDPGEGQPQHF.

The chain has TRBV14 and TRBJ1-2; maybe TRBD1 (6 bases). The V gene lost 4 bases and the J gene lost 0 bases, with 12 bases spanning the gap. The CDR3 runs to 15 residues. The germline gives CDR1 SGHDN, CDR2 FVKESK. The CDR3 nucleotides are TGTGCCAGCAGCCTAATCAGGGGTACTAACTATGGCTACACCTTC. Translation gives CASSLIRGTNYGYTF.

CDR3 protein: CASSPGQGYDTGELFF. The CDR3 bases are TGTGCCAGCTCACCGGGACAGGGGTACGACACCGGGGAGCTGTTTTTT. The gene calls are TRBV18 and TRBJ2-2, with TRBD1 matching 10 bases. V lost 3 bases, J lost 3 bases, and 4 bases stayed unmatched. Looked up from germline, CDR1 is KGHSH and CDR2 is LQKENI. The CDR3 spans 16 residues.

The genes are TRBV27 and TRBJ2-1, with D maybe TRBD2 (6 bases). Germline CDR1 is MNHEY and CDR2 is SMNVEV (reference sequence). V gave up 3 bases and J gave up 7 bases, with 16 bases separating them. The length of the CDR3 is 15 residues. CDR3 amino acids: CASSLLAKLWNEQFF. CDR3 in DNA: TGTGCCAGCAGTTTGCTAGCGAAACTTTGGAATGAGCAGTTCTTC.

The chain has TRBV5-1 and TRBJ1-1; TRBD1 agrees at 9 bases. Germline V gene sequence: CDR1 SGHRS, CDR2 YFSETQ. The CDR3 consists of 18 residues. J gave up 0 bases and V 3 bases, and 12 bases lay outside the gene matches. CDR3 in amino acids: CASSSDRGTEVMNTEAFF. CDR3 sequence (DNA): TGCGCCAGCAGCTCTGACAGGGGGACAGAGGTAATGAACACTGAAGCTTTCTTT.

Turning to this clone: The identical CDR3 is also encoded by other nucleotide sequences in the sample. V usage is TRBV27 and J usage is TRBJ1-1; maybe TRBD1 (5 bases). Trimming left V 3 bases short and J 8 bases short, with 13 bases between. There are 13 residues in the CDR3. Looked up from germline, CDR1 is MNHEY and CDR2 is SMNVEV (reference sequence). CDR3 sequence: CASSFRRGTEAFF. CDR3 DNA: TGTGCCAGCAGTTTCAGACGGGGCACCGAAGCTTTCTTT.

The CDR3 nucleotides read TGTGCCATCAGTGAACCAGGCGTTTTCGGATTAACTAACTATGGCTACACCTTC. Its translation: CAISEPGVFGLTNYGYTF. The J gene is TRBJ1-2, the V gene TRBV10-3; D is unresolved. Germline lookup yields CDR1 ENHRY and CDR2 SYGVKD. The CDR3 length is 18 residues. Between the trimmed V and J ends, which lost 3 bases and 0 bases, there was a span of 20 bases.

The chain recombines TRBV30 with TRBJ1-1; weak D call: TRBD1 (5 bases). The germline V gene has CDR1 GTSNPN and CDR2 SVGIG (reference sequence). The CDR3 is 13 amino acids. V lost 5 bases and J 1 base, leaving 11 bases between the germline ends. The CDR3 sequence is CAWGYQGNTEAFF. The CDR3 DNA reads as TGTGCCTGGGGCTATCAGGGGAACACTGAAGCTTTCTTT.

This chain joins TRBV30 and TRBJ1-2; TRBD1 matches at 7 bases. The CDR3 contains 15 residues. The germline V gene has CDR1 GTSNPN and CDR2 SVGIG (reference sequence). V shed 8 bases, J shed 5 bases, and the junction held 17 bases outside the gene matches. CDR3 in amino acids: CALVRGWGQTYGYTF. The CDR3 DNA sequence: TGTGCCCTAGTACGAGGGTGGGGACAGACGTATGGCTACACCTTC. Full variable domain (outside the CDR3, taken from reference TRBV30 and TRBJ1-2): SQTIHQWPATLVQPVGSPLSLECTVEGTSNPNLYWYRQAAGRGLQLLFYSVGIGQISSEVPQNLSASRPQDRQFILSSKKLLLSDSGFYLCALVRGWGQTYGYTFGSGTRLTVV.

The chain uses TRBV28 and TRBJ2-5; 10 bases align to TRBD1. V shed 5 bases and J 1 base; nucleotides not matched to a gene: 4. The CDR3 loop spans 15 amino acids. From germline, CDR1 is MDHEN and CDR2 SYDVKM. The CDR3 sequence: CASSPWDRGQETQYF. CDR3 coding DNA: TGTGCCAGCAGTCCCTGGGACAGGGGCCAAGAGACCCAGTACTTC.